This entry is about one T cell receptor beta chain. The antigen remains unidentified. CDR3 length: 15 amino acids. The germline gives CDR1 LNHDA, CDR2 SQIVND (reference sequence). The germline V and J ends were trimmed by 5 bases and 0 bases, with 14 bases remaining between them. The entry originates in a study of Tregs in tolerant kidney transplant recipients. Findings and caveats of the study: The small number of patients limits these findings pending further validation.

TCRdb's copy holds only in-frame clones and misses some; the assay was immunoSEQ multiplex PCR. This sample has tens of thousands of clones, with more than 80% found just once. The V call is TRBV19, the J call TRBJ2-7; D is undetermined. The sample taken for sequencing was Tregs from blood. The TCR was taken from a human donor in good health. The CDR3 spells CASSGPGQYSYEQYF. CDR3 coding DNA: TGTGCCAGTAGTGGACCCGGGCAATACTCCTACGAGCAGTACTTC.